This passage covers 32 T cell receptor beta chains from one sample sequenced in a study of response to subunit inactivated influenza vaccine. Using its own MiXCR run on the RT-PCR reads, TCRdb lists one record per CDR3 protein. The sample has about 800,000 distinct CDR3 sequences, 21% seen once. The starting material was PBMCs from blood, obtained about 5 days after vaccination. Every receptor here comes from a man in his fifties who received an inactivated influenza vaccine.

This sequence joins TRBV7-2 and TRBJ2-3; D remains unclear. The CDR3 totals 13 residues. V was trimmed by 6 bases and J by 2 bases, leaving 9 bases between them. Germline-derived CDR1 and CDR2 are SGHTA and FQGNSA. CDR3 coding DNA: TGTGCCAGCAGATCCAAGTACACAGATACGCAGTATTTT. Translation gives CASRSKYTDTQYF.

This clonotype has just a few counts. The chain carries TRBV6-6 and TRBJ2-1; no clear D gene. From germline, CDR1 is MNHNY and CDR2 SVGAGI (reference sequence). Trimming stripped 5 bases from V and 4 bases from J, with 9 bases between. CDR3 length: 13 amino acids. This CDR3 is CASSPSKYNEQFF. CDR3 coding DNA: TGTGCCAGCAGTCCCTCCAAATACAATGAGCAGTTCTTC.

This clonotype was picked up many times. The CDR3 region has the DNA TGTGCCACCAGCTTGGGGGGGCGATTTGAAAAACTGTTTTTT. Translating it yields CATSLGGRFEKLFF. J is TRBJ1-4 and V is TRBV15; a possible D gene is TRBD1 (6 bases). V lost 5 bases and J lost 7, with 14 bases in between. The V gene's germline CDR1 is LNHNV and CDR2 YYDKDF (reference sequence). CDR3 length: 14 residues.

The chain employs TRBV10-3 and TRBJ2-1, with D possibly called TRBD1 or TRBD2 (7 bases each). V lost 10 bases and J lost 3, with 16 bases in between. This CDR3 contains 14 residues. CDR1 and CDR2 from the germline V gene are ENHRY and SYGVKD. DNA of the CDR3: TGTGCCACCCAGGGGGGAGGGGACTACAATGAGCAGTTCTTC. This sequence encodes CATQGGGDYNEQFF.

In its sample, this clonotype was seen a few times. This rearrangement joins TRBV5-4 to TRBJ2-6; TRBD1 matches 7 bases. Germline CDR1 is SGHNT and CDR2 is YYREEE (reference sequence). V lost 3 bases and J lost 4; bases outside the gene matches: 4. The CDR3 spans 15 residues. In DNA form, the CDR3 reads TGTGCCAGCAGCTCGACAGGGATCGGGGCCAACGTCCTGACTTTC. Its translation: CASSSTGIGANVLTF.

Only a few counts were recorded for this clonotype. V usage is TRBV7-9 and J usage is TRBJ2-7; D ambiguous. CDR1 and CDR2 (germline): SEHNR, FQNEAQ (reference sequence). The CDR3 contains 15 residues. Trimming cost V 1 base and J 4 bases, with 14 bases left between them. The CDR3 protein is CASSLGRTDGYEQYF. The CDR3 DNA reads TGTGCCAGCAGCTTAGGTCGGACGGACGGATACGAGCAGTACTTC.

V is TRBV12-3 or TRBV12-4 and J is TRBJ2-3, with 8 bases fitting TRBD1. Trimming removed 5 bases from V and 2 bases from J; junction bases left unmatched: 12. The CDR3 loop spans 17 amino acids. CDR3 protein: CASSARDRSLFTDTQYF. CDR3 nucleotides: TGTGCCAGCAGTGCTCGGGACAGGTCACTTTTCACAGATACGCAGTATTTT.

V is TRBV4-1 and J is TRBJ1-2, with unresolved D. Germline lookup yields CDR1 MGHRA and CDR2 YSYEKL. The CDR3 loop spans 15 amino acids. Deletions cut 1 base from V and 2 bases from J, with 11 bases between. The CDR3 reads CASSQVVGGNYGYTF. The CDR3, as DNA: TGCGCCAGCAGCCAAGTGGTGGGAGGGAACTATGGCTACACCTTC.

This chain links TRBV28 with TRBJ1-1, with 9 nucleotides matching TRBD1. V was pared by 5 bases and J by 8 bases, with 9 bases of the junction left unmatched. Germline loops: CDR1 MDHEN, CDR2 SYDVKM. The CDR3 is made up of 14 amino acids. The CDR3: CASSPLGQGGEAFF. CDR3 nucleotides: TGTGCCAGCAGTCCCCTGGGACAGGGAGGGGAAGCTTTCTTT. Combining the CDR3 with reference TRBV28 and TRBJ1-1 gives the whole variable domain DVKVTQSSRYLVKRTGEKVFLECVQDMDHENMFWYRQDPGLGLRLIYFSYDVKMKEKGDIPEGYSVSREKKERFSLILESASTNQTSMYLCASSPLGQGGEAFFGQGTRLTVV.

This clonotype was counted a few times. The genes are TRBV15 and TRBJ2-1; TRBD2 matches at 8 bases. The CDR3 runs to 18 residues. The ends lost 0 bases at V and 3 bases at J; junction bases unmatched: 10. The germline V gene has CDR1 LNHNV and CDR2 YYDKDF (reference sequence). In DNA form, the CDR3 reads TGTGCCACCAGCAGAGATGAGGTAACTAGCGGAAACTACAATGAGCAGTTCTTC. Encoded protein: CATSRDEVTSGNYNEQFF.

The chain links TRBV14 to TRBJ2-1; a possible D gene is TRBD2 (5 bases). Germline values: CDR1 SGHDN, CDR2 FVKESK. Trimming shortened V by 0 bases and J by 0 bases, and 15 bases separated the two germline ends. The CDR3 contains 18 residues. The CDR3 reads CASSQELLDSTSYNEQFF. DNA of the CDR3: TGTGCCAGCAGCCAAGAGCTTTTGGACTCGACCTCCTACAATGAGCAGTTCTTC. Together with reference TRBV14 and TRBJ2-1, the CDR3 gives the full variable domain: EAGVTQFPSHSVIEKGQTVTLRCDPISGHDNLYWYRRVMGKEIKFLLHFVKESKQDESGMPNNRFLAERTGGTYSTLKVQPAELEDSGVYFCASSQELLDSTSYNEQFFGPGTRLTVL.

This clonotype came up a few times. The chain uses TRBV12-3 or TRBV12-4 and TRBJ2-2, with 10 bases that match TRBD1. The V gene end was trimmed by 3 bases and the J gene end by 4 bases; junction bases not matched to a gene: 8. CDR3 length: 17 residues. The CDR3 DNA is TGTGCCAGCAGTTTCCCGGGACAGGGGCGCAGCACCGGGGAGCTGTTTTTT. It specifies CASSFPGQGRSTGELFF.

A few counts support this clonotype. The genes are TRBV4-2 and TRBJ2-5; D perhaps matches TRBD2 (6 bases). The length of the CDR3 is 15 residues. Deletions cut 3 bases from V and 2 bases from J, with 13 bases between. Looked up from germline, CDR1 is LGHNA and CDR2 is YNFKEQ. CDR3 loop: CASSHAGRTQETQYF. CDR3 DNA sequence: TGTGCCAGCAGCCACGCGGGACGGACACAAGAGACCCAGTACTTC.

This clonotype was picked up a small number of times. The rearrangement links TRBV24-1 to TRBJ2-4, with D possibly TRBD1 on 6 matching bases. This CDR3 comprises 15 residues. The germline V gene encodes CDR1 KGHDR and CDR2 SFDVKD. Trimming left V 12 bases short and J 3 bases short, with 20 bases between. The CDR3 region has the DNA TGTGCCGAGCCACCACCAGGGGAATGCAAAAACATTCAGTACTTC. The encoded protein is CAEPPPGECKNIQYF.

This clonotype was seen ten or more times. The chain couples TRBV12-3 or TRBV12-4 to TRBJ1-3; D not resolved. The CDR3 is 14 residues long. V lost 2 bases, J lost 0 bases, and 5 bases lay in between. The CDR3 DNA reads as TGTGCCAGCAGTTTATCCAGCTCTGGAAACACCATATATTTT. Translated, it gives CASSLSSSGNTIYF.

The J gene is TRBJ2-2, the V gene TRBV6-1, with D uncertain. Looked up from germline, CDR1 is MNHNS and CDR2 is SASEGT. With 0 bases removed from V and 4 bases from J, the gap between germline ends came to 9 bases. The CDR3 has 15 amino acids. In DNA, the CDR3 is TGTGCCAGCAGTGAAGCCGGGTCCAGCACCGGGGAGCTGTTTTTT. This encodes CASSEAGSSTGELFF.

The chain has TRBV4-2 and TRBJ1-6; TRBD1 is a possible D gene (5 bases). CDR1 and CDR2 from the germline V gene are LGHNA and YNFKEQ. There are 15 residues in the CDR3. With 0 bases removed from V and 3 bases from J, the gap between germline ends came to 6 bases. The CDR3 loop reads CASSQDGGYNSPLHF. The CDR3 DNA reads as TGTGCCAGCAGCCAAGATGGGGGCTATAATTCACCCCTCCACTTT.

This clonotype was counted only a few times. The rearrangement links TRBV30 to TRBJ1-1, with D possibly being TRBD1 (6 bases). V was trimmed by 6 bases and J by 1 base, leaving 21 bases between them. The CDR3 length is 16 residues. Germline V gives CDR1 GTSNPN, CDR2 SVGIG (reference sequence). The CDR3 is CACLSRPGHRNTEAFF. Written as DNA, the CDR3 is TGTGCCTGCCTCTCACGACCGGGACATCGGAACACTGAAGCTTTCTTT. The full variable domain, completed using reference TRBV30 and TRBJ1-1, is SQTIHQWPATLVQPVGSPLSLECTVEGTSNPNLYWYRQAAGRGLQLLFYSVGIGQISSEVPQNLSASRPQDRQFILSSKKLLLSDSGFYLCACLSRPGHRNTEAFFGQGTRLTVV.

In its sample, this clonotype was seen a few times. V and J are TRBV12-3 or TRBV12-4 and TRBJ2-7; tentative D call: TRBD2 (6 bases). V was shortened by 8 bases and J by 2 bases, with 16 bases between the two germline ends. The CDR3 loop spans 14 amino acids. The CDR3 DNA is TGTGCCAGCGCGACTAGTGGGGGAACCTACGAGCAGTACTTC. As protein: CASATSGGTYEQYF.

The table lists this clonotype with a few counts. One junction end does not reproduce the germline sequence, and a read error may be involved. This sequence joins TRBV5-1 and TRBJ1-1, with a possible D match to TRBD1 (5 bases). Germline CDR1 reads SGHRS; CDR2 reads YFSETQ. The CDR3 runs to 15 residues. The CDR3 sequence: CASRLEGNMNTEAFF. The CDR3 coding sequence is TGCGCCAGCAGATTGGAGGGGAATATGAACACTGAAGCTTTCTTT.

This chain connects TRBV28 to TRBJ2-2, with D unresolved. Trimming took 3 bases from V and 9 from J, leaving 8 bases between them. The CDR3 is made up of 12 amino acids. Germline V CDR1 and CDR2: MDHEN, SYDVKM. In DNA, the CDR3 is TGTGCCAGCAGTTTGGTCAGCCGGGAGCTGTTTTTT. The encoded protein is CASSLVSRELFF.

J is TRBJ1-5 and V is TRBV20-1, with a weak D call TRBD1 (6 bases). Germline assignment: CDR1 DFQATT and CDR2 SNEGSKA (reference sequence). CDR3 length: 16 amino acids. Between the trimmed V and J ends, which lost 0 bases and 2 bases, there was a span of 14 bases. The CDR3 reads CSARDSGRGGNQPQHF. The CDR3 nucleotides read TGCAGTGCTAGAGATTCAGGCAGGGGTGGCAATCAGCCCCAGCATTTT.

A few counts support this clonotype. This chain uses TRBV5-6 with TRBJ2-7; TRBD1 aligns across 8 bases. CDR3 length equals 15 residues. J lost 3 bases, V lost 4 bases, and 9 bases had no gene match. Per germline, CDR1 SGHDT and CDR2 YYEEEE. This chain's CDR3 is CASSPSWDRFYEQYF. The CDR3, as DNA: TGTGCCAGCAGCCCCTCCTGGGACAGGTTCTACGAGCAGTACTTC.

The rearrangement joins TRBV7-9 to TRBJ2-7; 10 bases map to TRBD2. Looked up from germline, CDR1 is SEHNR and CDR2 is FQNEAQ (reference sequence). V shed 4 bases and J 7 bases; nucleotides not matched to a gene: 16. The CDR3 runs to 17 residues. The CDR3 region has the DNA TGTGCCAGCAGCTCCACCAACGTTCTAGCGGGGGAAGAGGAGCAGTACTTC. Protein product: CASSSTNVLAGEEEQYF.

Here the CDR3 DNA reads TGCAGTGCTGGGGGGGGACTACCTGAAGCTTTCTTT. Translation gives CSAGGGLPEAFF. The rearrangement joins TRBV20-1 to TRBJ1-1; TRBD1 might be the D (5 bases). V was shortened by 5 bases and J by 6 bases, with 13 bases between the two germline ends. This CDR3 is 12 amino acids long. Germline V gene data show CDR1 as DFQATT and CDR2 as SNEGSKA (reference sequence).

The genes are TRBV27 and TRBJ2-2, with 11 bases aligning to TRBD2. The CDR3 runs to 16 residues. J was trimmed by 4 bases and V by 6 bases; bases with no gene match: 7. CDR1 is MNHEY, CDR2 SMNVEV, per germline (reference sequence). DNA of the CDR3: TGTGCCAGCAGGACTAGCGGGGCCTCCAGCACCGGGGAGCTGTTTTTT. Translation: CASRTSGASSTGELFF.

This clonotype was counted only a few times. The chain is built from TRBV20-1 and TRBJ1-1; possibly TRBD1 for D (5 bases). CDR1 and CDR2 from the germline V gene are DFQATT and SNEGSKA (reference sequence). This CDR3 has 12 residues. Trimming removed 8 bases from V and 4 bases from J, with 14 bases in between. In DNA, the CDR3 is TGCAGTCCTCCTCCCGGGGGCACTGAAGCTTTCTTT. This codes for CSPPPGGTEAFF.

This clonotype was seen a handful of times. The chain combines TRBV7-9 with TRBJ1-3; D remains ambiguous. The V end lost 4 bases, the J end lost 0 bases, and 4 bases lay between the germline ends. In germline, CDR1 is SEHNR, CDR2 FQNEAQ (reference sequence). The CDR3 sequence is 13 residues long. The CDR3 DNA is TGTGCCAGCAGCTACTACTCTGGAAACACCATATATTTT. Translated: CASSYYSGNTIYF. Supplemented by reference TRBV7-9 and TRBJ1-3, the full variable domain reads DTGVSQNPRHKITKRGQNVTFRCDPISEHNRLYWYRQTLGQGPEFLTYFQNEAQLEKSRLLSDRFSAERPKGSFSTLEIQRTEQGDSAMYLCASSYYSGNTIYFGEGSWLTVV.

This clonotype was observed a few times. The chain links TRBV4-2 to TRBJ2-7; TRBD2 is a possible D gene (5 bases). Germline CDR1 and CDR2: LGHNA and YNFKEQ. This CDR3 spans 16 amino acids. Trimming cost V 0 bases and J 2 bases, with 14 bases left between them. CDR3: CASSQDLTSSTYEQYF. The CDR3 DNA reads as TGTGCCAGCAGCCAAGATTTAACGTCTAGCACCTACGAGCAGTACTTC.

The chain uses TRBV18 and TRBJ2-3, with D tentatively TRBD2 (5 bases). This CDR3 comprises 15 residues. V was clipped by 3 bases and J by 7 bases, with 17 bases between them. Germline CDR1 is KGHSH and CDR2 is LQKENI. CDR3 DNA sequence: TGTGCCAGCTCACCGGAGCAGTTACTCGGGAATACGCAGTATTTT. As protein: CASSPEQLLGNTQYF.

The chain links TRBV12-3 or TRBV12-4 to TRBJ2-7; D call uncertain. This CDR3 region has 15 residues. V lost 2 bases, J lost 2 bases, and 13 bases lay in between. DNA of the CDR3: TGTGCCAGCAGTTTAATGGGTACAGTGACCTACGAGCAGTACTTC. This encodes CASSLMGTVTYEQYF.

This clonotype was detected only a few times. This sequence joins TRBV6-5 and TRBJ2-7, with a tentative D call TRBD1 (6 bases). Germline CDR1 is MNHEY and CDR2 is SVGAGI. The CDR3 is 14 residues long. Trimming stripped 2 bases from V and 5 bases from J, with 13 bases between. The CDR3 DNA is TGTGCCAGCAGTTACCGGACAGTCGAGGACGAGCAGTACTTC. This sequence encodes CASSYRTVEDEQYF.